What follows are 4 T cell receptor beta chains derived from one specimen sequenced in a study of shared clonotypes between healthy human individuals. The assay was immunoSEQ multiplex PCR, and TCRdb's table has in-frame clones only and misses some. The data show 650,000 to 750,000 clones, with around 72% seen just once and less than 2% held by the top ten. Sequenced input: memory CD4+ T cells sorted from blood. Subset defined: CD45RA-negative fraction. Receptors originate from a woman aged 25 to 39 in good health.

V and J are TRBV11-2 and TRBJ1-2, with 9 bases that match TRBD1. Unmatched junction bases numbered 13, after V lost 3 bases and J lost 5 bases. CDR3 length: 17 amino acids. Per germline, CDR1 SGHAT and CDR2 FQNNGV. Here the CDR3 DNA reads TGTGCCAGCAGCTTCACTTTCCGGAGACAGGGGGGATATGGCTACACCTTC. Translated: CASSFTFRRQGGYGYTF.

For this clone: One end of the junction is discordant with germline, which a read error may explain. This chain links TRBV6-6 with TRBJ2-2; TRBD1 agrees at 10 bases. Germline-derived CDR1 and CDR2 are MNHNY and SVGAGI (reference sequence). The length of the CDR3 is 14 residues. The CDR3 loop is CAAAGQGNSGELFF. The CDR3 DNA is TGTGCCGCCGCGGGACAGGGGAACTCCGGGGAGCTGTTTTTT.

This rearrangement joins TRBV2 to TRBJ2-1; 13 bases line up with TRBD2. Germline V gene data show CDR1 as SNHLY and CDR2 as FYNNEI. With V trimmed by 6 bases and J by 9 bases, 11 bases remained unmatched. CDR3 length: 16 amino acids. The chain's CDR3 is CASRQQTSGRRGEQFF. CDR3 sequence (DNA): TGTGCCAGCAGGCAGCAGACTAGCGGGAGGAGAGGTGAGCAGTTCTTC. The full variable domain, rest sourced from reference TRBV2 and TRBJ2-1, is EPEVTQTPSHQVTQMGQEVILRCVPISNHLYFYWYRQILGQKVEFLVSFYNNEISEKSEIFDDQFSVERPDGSNFTLKIRSTKLEDSAMYFCASRQQTSGRRGEQFFGPGTRLTVL.

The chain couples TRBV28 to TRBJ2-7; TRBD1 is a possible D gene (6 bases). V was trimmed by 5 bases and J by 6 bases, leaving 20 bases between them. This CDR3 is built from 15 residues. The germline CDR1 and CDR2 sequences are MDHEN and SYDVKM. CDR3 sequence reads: CASSLAGTRGVEQYF. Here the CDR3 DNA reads TGTGCCAGCAGTCTAGCCGGGACAAGAGGGGTCGAGCAGTACTTC.